A single sample is the source of the 2 T cell receptor beta chains below, sequenced in a study of CD8 T cells in ankylosing spondylitis. Via MiXCR, TCRdb re-called the 5' RACE reads, giving one row per CDR3 protein. The sample includes 200,000 to 300,000 distinct CDR3 sequences, 7.5% to 9% of them seen just once. The sequenced sample consisted of blood, either unsorted or a sorted T cell fraction (not recorded which). These receptors were collected from a male donor with ankylosing spondylitis or in good health (not recorded which).

This clonotype was observed many times. The rearrangement uses TRBV7-9 and TRBJ1-2; no reliable D call. Germline V gives CDR1 SEHNR, CDR2 FQNEAQ (reference sequence). The CDR3 length is 14 residues. V was pared by 4 bases and J by 5 bases, with 14 bases between. The CDR3 region is CASSSQDRLYGYTF. The CDR3 region has the DNA TGTGCCAGCAGCTCCCAGGATCGTCTTTATGGCTACACCTTC.

This clonotype came up many times. The genes are TRBV20-1 and TRBJ2-1, with D perhaps matching TRBD2 (5 bases). This CDR3 spans 12 amino acids. The germline CDR1 and CDR2 sequences are DFQATT and SNEGSKA (reference sequence). The CDR3 nucleotides are TGCAGGGCGGGCAGCTCCTACAATGAGCAGTTCTTC. Translation: CRAGSSYNEQFF.